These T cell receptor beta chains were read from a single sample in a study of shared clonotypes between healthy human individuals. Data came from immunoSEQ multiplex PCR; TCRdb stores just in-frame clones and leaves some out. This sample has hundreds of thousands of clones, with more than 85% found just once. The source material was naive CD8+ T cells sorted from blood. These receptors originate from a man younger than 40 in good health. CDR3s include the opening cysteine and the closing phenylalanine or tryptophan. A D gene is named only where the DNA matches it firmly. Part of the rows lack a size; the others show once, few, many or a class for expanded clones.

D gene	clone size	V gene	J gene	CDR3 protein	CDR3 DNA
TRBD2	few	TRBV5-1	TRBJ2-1	CASSLEGLAGVPSYNEQFF	TGCGCCAGCAGCTTGGAGGGACTAGCGGGAGTCCCCTCCTACAATGAGCAGTTCTTC
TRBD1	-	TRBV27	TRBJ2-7	CASSPGQTVDYEQYF	TGTGCCAGCAGTCCGGGACAGACCGTTGACTACGAGCAGTACTTC
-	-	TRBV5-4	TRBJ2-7	CASSSSALVYEQYF	TGTGCCAGCAGCTCTAGCGCTCTTGTCTACGAGCAGTACTTC
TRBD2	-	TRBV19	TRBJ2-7	CASSKTPGGTSYEQYF	TGTGCCAGTAGTAAAACGCCGGGGGGTACGTCCTACGAGCAGTACTTC
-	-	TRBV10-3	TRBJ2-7	CAISESPTGYEQYF	TGTGCCATCAGTGAGTCTCCTACGGGCTACGAGCAGTACTTC
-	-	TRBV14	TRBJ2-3	CASTSVVGTDTQYF	TGTGCCAGCACCTCTGTGGTCGGCACAGATACGCAGTATTTT
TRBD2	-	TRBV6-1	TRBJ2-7	CASRPGLAGYEQYF	TGTGCCAGCAGGCCGGGACTAGCCGGCTACGAGCAGTACTTC
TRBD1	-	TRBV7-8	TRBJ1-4	CASSLDRGQLNEKLFF	TGTGCCAGCAGCTTGGACAGGGGGCAATTAAATGAAAAACTGTTTTTT
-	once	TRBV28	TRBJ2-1	CASSLLNEQFF	TGTGCCAGCAGTTTACTGAATGAGCAGTTCTTC
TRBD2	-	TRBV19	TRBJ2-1	CASSTQRDSPIPLYNEQFF	TGTGCCAGTAGTACCCAGCGGGATTCCCCCATCCCCCTCTACAATGAGCAGTTCTTC
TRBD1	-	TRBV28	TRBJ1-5	CASSSGQGAPRNQPQHF	TGTGCCAGCAGTTCAGGACAGGGTGCCCCGCGAAATCAGCCCCAGCATTTT
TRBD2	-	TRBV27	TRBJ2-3	CASSLLGTSGSTDTQYF	TGTGCCAGCAGTTTGCTCGGGACTAGCGGAAGCACAGATACGCAGTATTTT
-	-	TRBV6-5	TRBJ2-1	CASGSYNEQFF	TGTGCGAGCGGATCCTACAATGAGCAGTTCTTC
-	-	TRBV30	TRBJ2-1	CAWSGGVGYNEQFF	TGTGCCTGGAGTGGGGGAGTCGGTTACAATGAGCAGTTCTTC
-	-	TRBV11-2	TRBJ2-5	CASTPPWGQETQYF	TGTGCCAGCACCCCCCCCTGGGGTCAAGAGACCCAGTACTTC
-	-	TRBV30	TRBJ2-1	CAWNRANDEQFF	TGTGCCTGGAACAGGGCTAACGATGAGCAGTTCTTC
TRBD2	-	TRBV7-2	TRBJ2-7	CASSKPGLASEQYF	TGTGCCAGCAGTAAACCGGGACTAGCGAGCGAGCAGTACTTC
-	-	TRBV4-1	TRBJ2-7	CASSHTGTEQYF	TGCGCCAGCAGCCACACCGGGACCGAGCAGTACTTC
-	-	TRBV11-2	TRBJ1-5	CASSLGPYNQPQHF	TGTGCCAGCAGCTTAGGACCGTACAATCAGCCCCAGCATTTT
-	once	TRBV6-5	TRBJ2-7	CASSYGLVAYF	TGTGCCAGCAGTTACGGGCTAGTGGCGTACTTC
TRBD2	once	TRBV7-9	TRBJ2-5	CASSLPWVSGRETQYF	TGTGCCAGCAGCCTGCCCTGGGTTAGCGGGAGAGAGACCCAGTACTTC
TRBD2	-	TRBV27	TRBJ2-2	CASSPWLAGSTGELFF	TGTGCCAGCAGCCCGTGGCTAGCGGGAAGCACCGGGGAGCTGTTTTTT
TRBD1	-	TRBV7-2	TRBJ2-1	CASSLASLSDRSSYNEQFF	TGTGCCAGCAGCTTAGCTTCCCTTTCGGACAGGAGCTCCTACAATGAGCAGTTCTTC
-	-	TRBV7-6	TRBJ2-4	CASSFTQLQDILAKNIQYF	TGTGCCAGCAGCTTTACCCAGTTACAGGATATTTTAGCCAAAAACATTCAGTACTTC
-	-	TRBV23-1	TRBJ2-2	CASSPRINTGELFF	TGCGCCAGCAGCCCTAGGATAAACACCGGGGAGCTGTTTTTT
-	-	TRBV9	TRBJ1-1	CASSGGPGNTEAFF	TGTGCCAGCAGCGGGGGTCCGGGGAACACTGAAGCTTTCTTT
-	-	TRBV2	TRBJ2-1	CASPPGVEQFF	TGTGCCAGCCCCCCCGGGGTTGAGCAGTTCTTC
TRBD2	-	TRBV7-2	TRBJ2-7	CASSLGLAPYEQYF	TGTGCCAGCAGCTTAGGACTAGCGCCCTACGAGCAGTACTTC
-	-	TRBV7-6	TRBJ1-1	CASSLRDTEAFF	TGTGCCAGCAGCTTGAGGGACACTGAAGCTTTCTTT
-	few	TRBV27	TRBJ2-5	CASSFQETQYF	TGTGCCAGCAGCTTCCAAGAGACCCAGTACTTC
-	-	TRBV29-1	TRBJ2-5	CSGRLVGETQYF	TGCAGCGGCCGACTAGTTGGGGAGACCCAGTACTTC
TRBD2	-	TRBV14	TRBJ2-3	CASSQFGPGGVTQYF	TGTGCCAGCAGCCAATTCGGTCCGGGAGGGGTCACGCAGTATTTT
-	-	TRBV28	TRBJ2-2	CASSLTVSNTGELFF	TGTGCCAGCAGTTTAACCGTCTCGAACACCGGGGAGCTGTTTTTT
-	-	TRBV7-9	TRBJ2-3	CASSSPADTQYF	TGTGCCAGCAGCTCCCCGGCAGATACGCAGTATTTT
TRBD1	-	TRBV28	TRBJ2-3	CASSLIQGMESDTQYF	TGTGCCAGCAGTCTTATACAGGGGATGGAGTCGGATACGCAGTATTTT
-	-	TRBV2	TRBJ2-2	CASSEGQGAGELFF	TGTGCCAGCAGTGAAGGGCAAGGGGCCGGGGAGCTGTTTTTT
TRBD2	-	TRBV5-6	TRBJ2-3	CASSSGTSGRSIDTQYF	TGTGCCAGCAGCTCCGGGACTAGCGGGAGGAGCATAGATACGCAGTATTTT
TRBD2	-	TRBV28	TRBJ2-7	CASSPSPSGSYEQYF	TGTGCCAGCAGTCCCTCCCCTAGCGGGTCCTACGAGCAGTACTTC
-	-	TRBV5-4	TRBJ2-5	CASSFTSQETQYF	TGTGCCAGCAGCTTTACTTCCCAAGAGACCCAGTACTTC
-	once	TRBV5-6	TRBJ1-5	CASSLGINSNQPQHF	TGTGCCAGCAGCTTAGGGATTAATAGCAATCAGCCCCAGCATTTT
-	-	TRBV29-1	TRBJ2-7	CSVRTGSSYEQYF	TGCAGCGTGCGAACAGGAAGCTCCTACGAGCAGTACTTC
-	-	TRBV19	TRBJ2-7	CASGLLGEQYF	TGTGCCAGCGGACTTCTCGGCGAGCAGTACTTC
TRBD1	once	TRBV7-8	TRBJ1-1	CASSQDQGGNTEAFF	TGTGCCAGCAGCCAGGATCAGGGGGGGAACACTGAAGCTTTCTTT
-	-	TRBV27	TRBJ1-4	CASSLGTNNEKLFF	TGTGCCAGCAGTTTGGGGACAAACAATGAAAAACTGTTTTTT
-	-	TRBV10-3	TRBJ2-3	CAISDQGTHTQYF	TGTGCCATCAGTGACCAGGGGACCCATACGCAGTATTTT
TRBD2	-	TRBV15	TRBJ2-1	CATSGSSGRQNEQFF	TGTGCCACCAGCGGATCTAGCGGGAGACAGAATGAGCAGTTCTTC
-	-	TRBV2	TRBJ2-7	CARLRDTNYEQYF	TGTGCCAGGTTGCGGGACACCAACTACGAGCAGTACTTC
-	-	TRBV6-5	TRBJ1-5	CASSSDRFGNQPQHF	TGTGCCAGCAGTTCTGACAGGTTCGGGAATCAGCCCCAGCATTTT
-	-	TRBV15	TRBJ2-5	CATSSRAGQETQYF	TGTGCCACCAGCAGCCGGGCGGGACAAGAGACCCAGTACTTC
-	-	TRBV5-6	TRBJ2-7	CASSLGGSGEQYF	TGTGCCAGCAGCTTGGGGGGAAGCGGCGAGCAGTACTTC
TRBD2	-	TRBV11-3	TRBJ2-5	CASSSYDEAGGYETQYF	TGTGCCAGCAGCTCCTATGATGAGGCGGGAGGGTATGAGACCCAGTACTTC
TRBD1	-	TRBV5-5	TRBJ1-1	CASSNPTGGFEAFF	TGTGCCAGCAGCAATCCTACAGGGGGGTTTGAAGCTTTCTTT
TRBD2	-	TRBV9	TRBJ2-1	CASSVGSASGRNSYNEQFF	TGTGCCAGCAGCGTAGGTTCGGCTAGCGGGAGAAACTCCTACAATGAGCAGTTCTTC
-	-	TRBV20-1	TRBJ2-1	CSAEDNEQFF	TGCAGTGCCGAAGACAATGAGCAGTTCTTC
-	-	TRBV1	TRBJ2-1	CTSSQAARLAGDNEQFF	TGCACCAGCAGCCAAGCGGCCAGACTAGCGGGAGACAATGAGCAGTTCTTC
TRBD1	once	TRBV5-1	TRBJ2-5	CASSLGQGAFETQYF	TGCGCCAGCAGCTTGGGACAGGGGGCGTTTGAGACCCAGTACTTC
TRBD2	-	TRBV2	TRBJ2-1	CASSEEAGVYNEQFF	TGTGCCAGCAGTGAGGAAGCGGGGGTCTACAATGAGCAGTTCTTC
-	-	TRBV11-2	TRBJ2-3	CASSFGLLSTSTDTQYF	TGTGCCAGCAGCTTTGGTCTGCTGAGTACTAGCACAGATACGCAGTATTTT
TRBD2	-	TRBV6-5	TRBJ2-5	CASSYAGGAKTQYF	TGTGCCAGCAGTTATGCGGGAGGAGCGAAGACCCAGTACTTC
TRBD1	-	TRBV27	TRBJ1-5	CASSFGTGNQPQHF	TGTGCCAGCAGTTTCGGGACAGGGAATCAGCCCCAGCATTTT